This TCR beta chain was sequenced during a study of shared clonotypes between healthy human individuals. General study results and limits: Blood was the sole source, and tissue repertoires probably differ. Clonotype sharing levels among donors were expected to vary with sequencing depth.

Method: immunoSEQ multiplex PCR; TCRdb's copy keeps in-frame clones and lacks some. The sample has 650,000 to 700,000 clones, 90% seen once; the top ten hold 34%. V was clipped by 3 bases and J by 3 bases; unmatched bases: 6. The CDR3 covers 14 residues. Looked up from germline, CDR1 is SGHKS and CDR2 is YYEKEE (reference sequence). Comments on this clone: What it recognizes is unknown.

Sequences were obtained from memory CD8+ T cells from PBMCs. Noted subset: CD45RO+ cells pooled with CCR7-negative TemRA cells. The sequence came from a young man in good health. Some clones in this sample may be carry-over from other donors' samples. The chain couples TRBV5-5 to TRBJ2-7; 7 nucleotides match TRBD1. CDR3 coding DNA: TGTGCCAGCAGCTATCCGGGACAGAACTACGAGCAGTACTTC. Translation: CASSYPGQNYEQYF.